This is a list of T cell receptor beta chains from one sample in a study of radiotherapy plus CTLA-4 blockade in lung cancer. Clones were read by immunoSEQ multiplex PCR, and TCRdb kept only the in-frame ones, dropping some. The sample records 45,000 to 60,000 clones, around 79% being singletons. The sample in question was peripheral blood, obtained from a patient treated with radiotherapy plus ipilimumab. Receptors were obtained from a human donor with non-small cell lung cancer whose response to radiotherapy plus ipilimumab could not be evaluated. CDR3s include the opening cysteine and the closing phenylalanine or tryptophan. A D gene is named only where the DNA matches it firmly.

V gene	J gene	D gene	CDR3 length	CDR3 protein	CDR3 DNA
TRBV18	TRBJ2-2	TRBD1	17	CASSPSMGPQGRGELFF	TGTGCCAGCTCACCATCAATGGGTCCACAGGGGCGCGGGGAGCTGTTTTTT
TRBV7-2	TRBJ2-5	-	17	CASSLWRTAEFQETQYF	TGTGCCAGCAGCTTGTGGAGGACAGCCGAGTTCCAAGAGACCCAGTACTTC
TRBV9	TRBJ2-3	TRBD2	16	CASSGGLAGVADTQYF	TGTGCCAGCAGCGGGGGACTAGCGGGAGTTGCAGATACGCAGTATTTT
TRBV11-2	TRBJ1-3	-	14	CASSSTRAGNTIYF	TGTGCCAGCAGCTCCACCCGGGCTGGAAACACCATATATTTT
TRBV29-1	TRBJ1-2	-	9	CSVTGGYTF	TGCAGCGTCACAGGTGGCTACACCTTC
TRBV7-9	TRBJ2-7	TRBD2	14	CASSSSGSPDEQYF	TGTGCCAGCAGCTCAAGCGGGAGTCCGGACGAGCAGTACTTC
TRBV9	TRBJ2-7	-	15	CACRDFPLSSYEQYF	TGTGCCTGCCGGGACTTCCCTCTGAGTTCCTACGAGCAGTACTTC
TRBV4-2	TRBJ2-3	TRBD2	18	CASSQVSASGGATDTQYF	TGTGCCAGCAGCCAAGTGTCGGCTAGCGGGGGGGCCACAGATACGCAGTATTTT
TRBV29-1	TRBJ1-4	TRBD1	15	CSVKKGAGTNEKLFF	TGCAGCGTTAAAAAGGGGGCAGGAACTAATGAAAAACTGTTTTTT
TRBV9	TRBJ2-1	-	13	CASSVMGAYEQFF	TGTGCCAGCAGCGTAATGGGGGCCTATGAGCAGTTCTTC